Reported below is one T cell receptor (beta chain). The authors isolated at least 6.5 million PBMCs per sample. These data originate in a study of blood T cells in healthy people across ages. Study-wide background: Every two T cells gave about one barcoded beta molecule via template switching.

The use of a sample-barcoded 5' primer and a J-beta primer mix characterized a second PCR of about 7 to 12 cycles. TCRdb re-analysed the 5' RACE reads in MiXCR, keeping a single row per CDR3 protein. Of 600,000 to 850,000 distinct CDR3 sequences listed, more than 40% were seen once; the top ten hold 20% to 25%. Trimming removed 6 bases from V and 4 bases from J, with 10 bases in between. The CDR3 loop spans 12 amino acids. Germline CDR1 DFQATT, CDR2 SNEGSKA (reference sequence). The sample was blood. The chain combines TRBV20-1 with TRBJ2-1, with a possible D match to TRBD1 (5 bases). The sequence came from a woman aged 60-75 years in good health. As DNA, the CDR3 is TGCAGTGCCGACAGCGCGTACAATGAGCAGTTCTTC. It is translated as CSADSAYNEQFF.